This T cell receptor beta chain was recovered during a study of Graves' ophthalmopathy and Graves' hyperthyroidism. Amplifying from RNA transcripts, the study obtained TCR beta CDR3 regions. In the first round, RT-PCR was carried out with HTBI primers, and a multiplex PCR formed the second round. From the multiplex PCR reads, TCRdb called clonotypes with MiXCR, one entry per CDR3 protein. The data show around 670,000 distinct CDR3 sequences, with 35% to 50% seen just once and 44% held by the top ten. Germline assignment: CDR1 MGHDK and CDR2 SYGVNS. The CDR3 length is 16 residues. V was cut by 5 bases and J by 6 bases, with 22 bases left in between.

Sequencing was done on a sample of peripheral blood. The chain has TRBV25-1 and TRBJ1-2, with D maybe TRBD1 (6 bases). This TCR was recovered from an adult man with Graves' ophthalmopathy. CDR3 in DNA: TGTGCCAGCAGTCCAGGGACATCCGCGGGTCCGGATGGCTACACCTTC. Residues: CASSPGTSAGPDGYTF.